What follows are 21 T cell receptor beta chains derived from one specimen sequenced in a study of CD8 T cells in ankylosing spondylitis. Study-wide points: Seemingly distinctive of ankylosing spondylitis blood was a TCR beta motif formed by eight highly homologous variants.

For these TCRs, the target antigens are not known. MiXCR, run by TCRdb on the 5' RACE reads, gives a single entry per CDR3 protein. Among about 220,000 distinct CDR3 sequences listed, 6% to 8.5% were seen once. The source material was blood, either unsorted or a sorted T cell fraction (not recorded which). The receptor set was obtained from a male donor with ankylosing spondylitis.

This chain joins TRBV4-3 and TRBJ2-7; TRBD2 matches 7 bases. There are 15 residues in the CDR3. Losses at the gene ends were 1 base for V and 3 bases for J; bases not matched to a gene: 6. From germline, CDR1 is LGHNA and CDR2 YSLEER. The CDR3 DNA is TGCGCCAGCAGCCAAGGTGTGTCGGGAGGCTACGAGCAGTACTTC. Protein: CASSQGVSGGYEQYF.

V and J are TRBV27 and TRBJ1-4; D gene uncertain. The V gene's germline CDR1 is MNHEY and CDR2 SMNVEV (reference sequence). The V gene lost 6 bases and the J gene lost 0 bases, with 14 bases spanning the gap. This CDR3 region has 16 residues. The CDR3 DNA reads as TGTGCCAGCAGCTTGATCTTCAGCCCAACTAATGAAAAACTGTTTTTT. Amino acids: CASSLIFSPTNEKLFF.

This clonotype was detected many times. V is TRBV27 and J is TRBJ2-3; D gene uncertain. The CDR3 is made up of 13 amino acids. From germline, CDR1 is MNHEY and CDR2 SMNVEV (reference sequence). V was cut by 2 bases and J by 9 bases, with 12 bases left in between. CDR3 sequence: CASSLPGAVTQYF. The CDR3 nucleotides are TGTGCCAGCAGTTTACCCGGAGCAGTAACGCAGTATTTT.

This clonotype occurred many times. The chain combines TRBV7-8 with TRBJ2-1, with D perhaps TRBD2 (6 bases). V was trimmed by 8 bases and J by 5 bases, leaving 34 bases between them. Germline V gene data show CDR1 as SGHVS and CDR2 as FQNEAQ. The CDR3 totals 20 residues. The CDR3 region is CASGPAGRVTTPLLDNEQFF. CDR3 bases: TGTGCCAGCGGGCCCGCGGGAAGGGTAACGACCCCCCTCCTAGACAATGAGCAGTTCTTC.

This clonotype was counted only a few times. The chain has TRBV10-3 and TRBJ1-5, with D perhaps matching TRBD1 (5 bases). Germline lookup yields CDR1 ENHRY and CDR2 SYGVKD. V was shortened by 2 bases and J by 15 bases, with 14 bases between the two germline ends. The CDR3 has 12 amino acids. In DNA, the CDR3 is TGTGCCATCAGTGAGGGGGGGGGAGGCAGGCATTTT. Translation gives CAISEGGGGRHF.

This clonotype appeared many times. This CDR3 reads CSVTDRGYGYTF. The CDR3 coding sequence is TGCAGCGTTACGGACAGGGGCTATGGCTACACCTTC. The chain uses TRBV29-1 and TRBJ1-2; 9 bases agree with TRBD1. J lost 4 bases, V lost 5 bases, and 2 bases had no gene match. CDR3 length: 12 residues. Per germline, CDR1 SQVTM and CDR2 ANQGSEA.

This clonotype was detected a few times. In DNA, the CDR3 is TGTGCTAGTGGTTTGCACCTTGGGGCGGGCAAAATCGGGACAGATACGCAGTATTTT. This translates into CASGLHLGAGKIGTDTQYF. This chain uses TRBV12-5 with TRBJ2-3; possibly TRBD1 or TRBD2 for D (5 bases each). The CDR3 runs to 19 residues. Germline CDR1 is LGHNT and CDR2 is FRNRAP. V lost 2 bases and J 3 bases, leaving 24 bases between the germline ends.

This clonotype was seen a few times. J is TRBJ2-6 and V is TRBV27; D may be TRBD1 (6 bases). CDR1 MNHEY and CDR2 SMNVEV come from the germline V gene (reference sequence). CDR3 length: 18 amino acids. Trimming removed 2 bases from V and 2 bases from J, with 16 bases in between. The CDR3 region is CASSLKWGHPPGANVLTF. CDR3 DNA: TGTGCCAGCAGTTTAAAGTGGGGACACCCCCCTGGGGCCAACGTCCTGACTTTC.

The sample holds many counts of this clonotype. The J gene is TRBJ1-2, the V gene TRBV7-9; 7 nucleotides line up with TRBD1. Germline CDR1 reads SEHNR; CDR2 reads FQNEAQ (reference sequence). This CDR3 has 14 residues. Trimming cost V 3 bases and J 4 bases; bases outside gene matches: 5. The CDR3 DNA sequence: TGTGCCAGCAGCTTCTCCGGGACAGCCTATGGCTACACCTTC. Translating it yields CASSFSGTAYGYTF.

The table lists this clonotype with a few counts. The chain combines TRBV9 with TRBJ2-3, with TRBD1 identical over 7 bases. Trimming cost V 4 bases and J 5 bases; bases outside gene matches: 13. The CDR3 length is 16 residues. From germline, CDR1 is SGDLS and CDR2 YYNGEE. Written as DNA, the CDR3 is TGTGCCAGCAGCCCGAGGACAGGCACACTGAGAGATACGCAGTATTTT. Translating gives CASSPRTGTLRDTQYF.

This clonotype was recorded many times. The chain employs TRBV2 and TRBJ2-7, with 10 bases identical to TRBD2. Germline V gene data show CDR1 as SNHLY and CDR2 as FYNNEI. J gave up 6 bases and V 6 bases, and 11 bases lay outside the gene matches. The CDR3 is 15 amino acids. The CDR3 coding sequence is TGTGCCAGCAGCGACAAACTAGCGGGATTATTCGAGCAGTACTTC. This gives the protein CASSDKLAGLFEQYF.

There are many counts of this clonotype. The V gene is TRBV7-9, the J gene TRBJ1-2; the match to TRBD1 covers 9 bases. The germline V gene encodes CDR1 SEHNR and CDR2 FQNEAQ (reference sequence). This CDR3 has 14 amino acids. Trimming took 1 base from V and 4 from J; bases not matched to a gene: 1. CDR3 region: CASSLEDRGYGYTF. The DNA of the CDR3 is TGTGCCAGCAGCTTAGAGGACAGGGGCTATGGCTACACCTTC. The full variable domain, rest sourced from reference TRBV7-9 and TRBJ1-2, is DTGVSQNPRHKITKRGQNVTFRCDPISEHNRLYWYRQTLGQGPEFLTYFQNEAQLEKSRLLSDRFSAERPKGSFSTLEIQRTEQGDSAMYLCASSLEDRGYGYTFGSGTRLTVV.

As for this clonotype: The junction and the germline gene differ at one end; a read error may be behind it. The chain uses TRBV20-1 and TRBJ2-7; D possibly corresponds to TRBD2 (5 bases). CDR1 and CDR2 (germline): DFQATT, SNEGSKA (reference sequence). This CDR3 contains 12 residues. CDR3 protein: CSARDSPGKLKF. In DNA form, the CDR3 reads TGCAGTGCTAGAGATTCCCCCGGGAAGTTGAAGTTC.

The chain combines TRBV19 with TRBJ2-7; the match to TRBD1 covers 8 bases. CDR1 is LNHDA and CDR2 is SQIVND in the germline V gene (reference sequence). This CDR3 contains 13 residues. V was pared by 7 bases and J by 5 bases, with 7 bases of the junction left unmatched. The CDR3 loop reads CASTPDRDHEQYF. DNA for the CDR3: TGTGCCAGTACCCCGGACAGGGACCACGAGCAGTACTTC.

Ten or more counts support this clonotype. J is TRBJ2-7 and V is TRBV7-6; D gene ambiguous. The germline CDR1 and CDR2 sequences are SGHVS and FNYEAQ. This CDR3 region has 11 residues. Trimming cost V 5 bases and J 6 bases, with 8 bases left between them. CDR3 DNA: TGTGCCAGCAGCCCTAGGTTCGAGCAGTACTTC. Translating it yields CASSPRFEQYF.

The rearrangement links TRBV30 to TRBJ1-2; D remains unclear. The CDR3 extends over 16 amino acids. The V gene's germline CDR1 is GTSNPN and CDR2 SVGIG (reference sequence). The ends were cut back, 2 bases at V and 4 bases at J, with 20 bases in the middle. CDR3 protein: CAWSLFFIEESYGYTF. In DNA, the CDR3 is TGTGCCTGGAGTTTATTTTTCATTGAAGAGAGCTATGGCTACACCTTC.

This clonotype was seen a few times. For the CDR3, the DNA is TGTGCCAGCAGTTCCCGCCCCGCGGGAGGGCCGATTAGCTACAATGAGCAGTTCTTC. Its translation: CASSSRPAGGPISYNEQFF. The chain joins TRBV27 to TRBJ2-1; the match to TRBD2 covers 9 bases. Germline lookup yields CDR1 MNHEY and CDR2 SMNVEV (reference sequence). The ends lost 4 bases at V and 3 bases at J; junction bases unmatched: 16. This CDR3 spans 19 amino acids.

This clonotype was observed at least ten times. The V call is TRBV3-1, the J call TRBJ2-7, with D perhaps TRBD2 (5 bases). Germline CDR1 LGHDT, CDR2 YNNKEL (reference sequence). Deletions cut 4 bases from V and 5 bases from J, with 21 bases between. The CDR3 totals 16 residues. This chain's CDR3 is CASSPLLGSRENEQYF. The DNA for the CDR3 is TGTGCCAGCAGCCCCCTGTTGGGATCTCGGGAAAACGAGCAGTACTTC.

This clonotype was observed at least ten times. The chain joins TRBV7-8 to TRBJ1-4; D uncertain. CDR1 and CDR2 from the germline V gene are SGHVS and FQNEAQ. The CDR3 runs to 13 residues. V lost 1 base and J 1 base, leaving 1 base between the germline ends. The CDR3 DNA sequence: TGTGCCAGCAGCTTAGGAACTAATGAAAAACTGTTTTTT. Residues: CASSLGTNEKLFF.

This clonotype has ten or more counts. The V call is TRBV7-9, the J call TRBJ2-7; D might be TRBD2 (5 bases). CDR1 is SEHNR and CDR2 is FQNEAQ in the germline V gene (reference sequence). Trimming removed 1 base from V and 6 bases from J, with 10 bases in between. This CDR3 comprises 13 residues. CDR3 in DNA: TGTGCCAGCAGCTTAGGTGTGAGGGTCGAGCAGTACTTC. Its translation: CASSLGVRVEQYF.

This clonotype has a count of ten or more. The chain combines TRBV7-9 with TRBJ2-1; D remains ambiguous. The CDR3 length is 15 residues. Germline V gives CDR1 SEHNR, CDR2 FQNEAQ (reference sequence). V was clipped by 6 bases and J by 0 bases, with 12 bases between them. CDR3 DNA: TGTGCCAGCAGTTCTACACGGACCTCCTACAATGAGCAGTTCTTC. Translating it yields CASSSTRTSYNEQFF.